These T cell receptor beta chains were read from a single sample in a study of T cell changes during pregnancy in multiple sclerosis. Using immunoSEQ multiplex PCR, the repertoire was profiled, and TCRdb retains in-frame clones only, with some absent. The sample has some 94,000 clones; 92% are singletons. The sequences come from peripheral blood, collected in the first trimester of pregnancy. The receptors were gathered from a female donor with multiple sclerosis, enrolled in a pregnancy study. Each CDR3 is given with its conserved first and last residue. The D gene is left open where the match is weak. Where a row states a size, it is once, few, many or the class of an expanded clone; other rows omit it.

d_call j_call clone_size v_call cdr3_aa cdr3_nt
TRBD2 TRBJ2-7 . TRBV29-1 CSVVPSGRLAYEQYF TGCAGCGTTGTTCCTAGCGGGAGGCTAGCCTACGAGCAGTACTTC
. TRBJ2-7 . TRBV7-3 CASSLNPTSSYEQYF TGTGCCAGCAGCTTAAACCCCACTTCGTCCTACGAGCAGTACTTC
. TRBJ1-1 . TRBV4-3 CASSPSTGRDTEAFF TGCGCCAGCAGCCCATCGACAGGTAGAGACACTGAAGCTTTCTTT
. TRBJ1-4 . TRBV25-1 CASEPDGLNEKLFF TGTGCCAGCGAACCTGACGGACTTAATGAAAAACTGTTTTTT
. TRBJ2-1 . TRBV5-6 CASSFTTGHEQFF TGTGCCAGCAGCTTCACGACAGGCCATGAGCAGTTCTTC
TRBD1 TRBJ1-1 . TRBV4-1 CASSQNRGNTEAFF TGCGCCAGCAGCCAGAACAGGGGCAACACTGAAGCTTTCTTT
. TRBJ1-3 . TRBV14 CASSRSAGLGSGNTIYF TGTGCCAGCAGCCGGAGTGCGGGGTTGGGCTCTGGAAACACCATATATTTT
. TRBJ2-1 . TRBV5-1 CASSFGNKYGGEQFF TGCGCCAGCAGCTTTGGCAATAAATACGGGGGTGAGCAGTTCTTC
. TRBJ2-7 . TRBV30 CAWDDGTLVSYEQYF TGTGCCTGGGACGACGGGACTCTCGTCTCCTACGAGCAGTACTTC
. TRBJ1-5 . TRBV7-9 CASSLAGSHQPQHF TGTGCCAGCAGCTTAGCGGGGAGCCACCAGCCCCAGCATTTT
. TRBJ1-5 . TRBV27 CASRPPGLSNQPQHF TGTGCCAGCAGACCTCCGGGACTTAGCAATCAGCCCCAGCATTTT
TRBD2 TRBJ2-5 once TRBV12-5 CASGLVVGGKGEETQYF TGTGCTAGTGGTTTGGTAGTCGGGGGGAAGGGAGAAGAGACCCAGTACTTC
TRBD2 TRBJ2-5 . TRBV28 CVSSGEETQYF TGTGTTTCTAGCGGAGAAGAGACCCAGTACTTC
. TRBJ2-2 once TRBV11-2 CASSLISGEVGELFF TGTGCCAGCAGCTTAATATCGGGGGAAGTTGGGGAGCTGTTTTTT
. TRBJ1-3 . TRBV5-6 CASSLPTGIGGNTIYF TGTGCCAGCAGCCTCCCGACGGGGATCGGTGGAAACACCATATATTTT
TRBD2 TRBJ2-7 once TRBV16 CASTLAGGSYEQYF TGTGCCAGCACCCTAGCGGGAGGGAGCTACGAGCAGTACTTC
TRBD1 TRBJ1-3 . TRBV27 CASRGTGDGNTIYF TGTGCCAGCCGAGGGACAGGGGATGGAAACACCATATATTTT
TRBD1 TRBJ2-1 . TRBV7-3 CASSLTVGQHNEQFF TGTGCCAGCAGCTTAACGGTGGGACAGCACAATGAGCAGTTCTTC
. TRBJ2-5 . TRBV12-5 CASGLVLGRGRKQETQYF TGTGCTAGTGGTTTGGTACTGGGGCGTGGCAGGAAGCAAGAGACCCAGTACTTC
. TRBJ2-7 . TRBV11-1 CASSFQSGTTYEQYF TGTGCCAGCAGCTTTCAATCGGGTACAACCTACGAGCAGTACTTC
TRBD1 TRBJ2-7 . TRBV28 CASSLLQGAGYEQYF TGTGCCAGCAGTTTACTCCAGGGGGCCGGGTACGAGCAGTACTTC
. TRBJ1-2 . TRBV19 CASRDGGPSFYGYTF TGTGCCAGTAGAGACGGGGGTCCGAGCTTCTATGGCTACACCTTC
TRBD1 TRBJ1-1 . TRBV6-6 CASSRGQGLEAFF TGTGCCAGCAGCCGGGGACAGGGGCTTGAAGCTTTCTTT
. TRBJ2-7 . TRBV27 CASSLRAPYEQYF TGTGCCAGCAGTTTGCGGGCCCCCTACGAGCAGTACTTC
. TRBJ2-5 . TRBV5-1 CASSKSVETQYF TGCGCCAGCAGCAAAAGCGTAGAGACCCAGTACTTC
TRBD2 TRBJ2-4 . TRBV2 CASSGTSGKAKNIQYF TGTGCCAGCAGTGGGACTAGCGGTAAAGCCAAAAACATTCAGTACTTC